The 19 T cell receptor beta chains reported below all come from one sample, sequenced in a study of lymphopenia after photon versus proton radiotherapy. The table came from immunoSEQ multiplex PCR; TCRdb's copy has only in-frame clones and leaves some out. The table has tens of thousands of clones, around 87% seen once. The specimen comprised peripheral blood, sampled from a patient treated with proton-based radiotherapy. These receptors were collected from an elderly man with esophageal cancer.

The count of this clone is one. The chain combines TRBV27 with TRBJ1-2; D is undetermined. There are 14 residues in the CDR3. The germline V and J ends were trimmed by 0 bases and 5 bases, with 10 bases remaining between them. The germline V gene has CDR1 MNHEY and CDR2 SMNVEV (reference sequence). DNA of the CDR3: TGTGCCAGCAGTTTATCAGGGTTCGGGTATGGCTACACCTTC. Its protein product is CASSLSGFGYGYTF.

The genes are TRBV11-2 and TRBJ1-1; TRBD1 agrees at 7 bases. With V trimmed by 3 bases and J by 1 base, 2 bases remained unmatched. CDR1 SGHAT and CDR2 FQNNGV come from the germline V gene. The CDR3 sequence is 14 residues long. The CDR3 is CASSFTGANTEAFF. The CDR3 DNA is TGTGCCAGCAGCTTTACAGGGGCGAACACTGAAGCTTTCTTT. The whole variable domain, remainder taken from reference TRBV11-2 and TRBJ1-1, is EAGVAQSPRYKIIEKRQSVAFWCNPISGHATLYWYQQILGQGPKLLIQFQNNGVVDDSQLPKDRFSAERLKGVDSTLKIQPAKLEDSAVYLCASSFTGANTEAFFGQGTRLTVV.

This sequence joins TRBV29-1 and TRBJ2-3; TRBD2 is a possible D gene (6 bases). The CDR3 length is 12 residues. Germline V gene data show CDR1 as SQVTM and CDR2 as ANQGSEA. Trimming stripped 5 bases from V and 5 bases from J, with 11 bases between. CDR3 loop: CSVRDLKDTQYF. DNA of the CDR3: TGCAGCGTTCGGGACTTAAAAGATACGCAGTATTTT.

The chain links TRBV4-1 to TRBJ2-1; maybe TRBD1 (6 bases). Trimming took off 4 bases at V and 6 bases at J, with 10 bases between the two ends. CDR3 length: 13 amino acids. CDR1 and CDR2 (germline): MGHRA, YSYEKL. DNA for the CDR3: TGCGCCAGCAGCCGGACAGTTGGCAATGAGCAGTTCTTC. This sequence encodes CASSRTVGNEQFF.

This sequence joins TRBV11-2 and TRBJ2-2; D is possibly TRBD1 or TRBD2 (5 bases each). Trimming stripped 3 bases from V and 1 base from J, with 9 bases between. The germline CDR1 and CDR2 sequences are SGHAT and FQNNGV. The CDR3 length is 15 residues. This CDR3 is CASSLGTWNTGELFF. The CDR3 DNA is TGTGCCAGCAGCTTGGGGACCTGGAACACCGGGGAGCTGTTTTTT.

This clone was detected a few times. The J gene is TRBJ2-5, the V gene TRBV19; the D gene is possibly TRBD2 (6 bases). CDR1 is LNHDA and CDR2 is SQIVND in the germline V gene (reference sequence). The CDR3 spans 14 residues. The V and J ends lost 2 bases and 1 base respectively, with 8 bases between them. CDR3 nucleotides: TGTGCCAGTAGTATAATGGGGGGCCAAGAGACCCAGTACTTC. It specifies CASSIMGGQETQYF.

This clone showed up just once. The chain combines TRBV27 with TRBJ1-2, with 12 bases lining up with TRBD1. Germline V gene lookup returns CDR1 MNHEY and CDR2 SMNVEV (reference sequence). The CDR3 has 16 residues. J was trimmed by 2 bases and V by 4 bases; bases with no gene match: 5. CDR3 sequence: CASSSPGTGGNYGYTF. The CDR3 DNA reads TGTGCCAGCAGTTCCCCCGGGACAGGGGGCAACTATGGCTACACCTTC.

The chain joins TRBV6-6 to TRBJ2-1; D unclear. The V gene's germline CDR1 is MNHNY and CDR2 SVGAGI (reference sequence). This CDR3 region has 13 residues. V lost 0 bases, J lost 7 bases, and 7 bases lay in between. This chain's CDR3 is CASSYSIVNEQFF. DNA of the CDR3: TGTGCCAGCAGTTACTCGATAGTTAATGAGCAGTTCTTC.

The J gene is TRBJ2-2, the V gene TRBV2; D is unresolved. The length of the CDR3 is 12 residues. Germline V gene lookup returns CDR1 SNHLY and CDR2 FYNNEI. V shed 4 bases and J shed 3 bases, with 3 bases lying between them. In DNA form, the CDR3 reads TGTGCCAGCAGTGTATACACCGGGGAGCTGTTTTTT. Its protein is CASSVYTGELFF.

V and J are TRBV4-3 and TRBJ2-1, with a possible D match to TRBD2 (6 bases). CDR3 length: 15 amino acids. Per the germline V gene, CDR1 is LGHNA and CDR2 is YSLEER. Trimming pared 0 bases from V and 10 bases from J, leaving 16 bases between. The CDR3 region has the DNA TGCGCCAGCAGCCAAGACAGACATGGGGCGGGGGAGCAGTTCTTC. Its protein is CASSQDRHGAGEQFF.

V and J are TRBV19 and TRBJ1-3, with D tentatively TRBD1 (5 bases). V lost 6 bases to trimming and J lost 4 bases, with 10 bases between them. The CDR3 length is 13 residues. The germline V gene has CDR1 LNHDA and CDR2 SQIVND (reference sequence). In DNA form, the CDR3 reads TGTGCCAGTAGCGGGGCTCAAGGAAACACCATATATTTT. The encoded protein is CASSGAQGNTIYF.

J is TRBJ2-1 and V is TRBV10-2; 8 nucleotides agree with TRBD2. This CDR3 is built from 17 residues. V lost 5 bases to trimming and J lost 0 bases; unmatched junction nucleotides: 9. Germline V gene sequence: CDR1 WSHSY, CDR2 SAAADI. CDR3 residues: CASSLNSGTDSYNEQFF. CDR3 DNA sequence: TGCGCCAGCAGTCTAAATAGCGGGACGGACTCCTACAATGAGCAGTTCTTC.

This chain links TRBV5-4 with TRBJ2-2; TRBD2 matches at 8 bases. The CDR3 runs to 16 residues. Germline V gives CDR1 SGHNT, CDR2 YYREEE (reference sequence). J lost 3 bases, V lost 5 bases, and 9 bases had no gene match. The CDR3 is CASSLGLAGHTGELFF. The CDR3, as DNA: TGTGCCAGCAGTCTGGGGCTAGCGGGCCACACCGGGGAGCTGTTTTTT.

The chain couples TRBV2 to TRBJ1-5; the D is unclear. Deletions cut 6 bases from V and 5 bases from J, with 11 bases between. Germline-derived CDR1 and CDR2 are SNHLY and FYNNEI. The CDR3 extends over 13 amino acids. The CDR3 DNA reads as TGTGCCAGCAGGGCTATCGGGGATCAGCCCCAGCATTTT. This sequence encodes CASRAIGDQPQHF.

This clone is a singleton in its sample. The V and J genes are TRBV19 and TRBJ1-2, with D possibly matching TRBD1 (5 bases). From germline, CDR1 is LNHDA and CDR2 SQIVND (reference sequence). CDR3 size: 15 residues. V lost 6 bases and J lost 0, with 14 bases in between. CDR3 loop: CASSNPGPANYGYTF. For the CDR3, the DNA is TGTGCCAGTAGCAACCCAGGGCCTGCTAACTATGGCTACACCTTC.

This rearrangement joins TRBV18 to TRBJ1-1; D may be TRBD1 (5 bases). Germline assignment: CDR1 KGHSH and CDR2 LQKENI. V was trimmed by 1 base and J by 0 bases, leaving 15 bases between them. The CDR3 spans 17 residues. The CDR3 sequence: CASSPLPTTALNTEAFF. The CDR3, as DNA: TGTGCCAGCTCACCACTTCCCACGACAGCTTTGAACACTGAAGCTTTCTTT. Combining the CDR3 with reference TRBV18 and TRBJ1-1 gives the whole variable domain NAGVMQNPRHLVRRRGQEARLRCSPMKGHSHVYWYRQLPEEGLKFMVYLQKENIIDESGMPKERFSAEFPKEGPSILRIQQVVRGDSAAYFCASSPLPTTALNTEAFFGQGTRLTVV.

The CDR3 protein is CASSLRRETLTDTQYF. Written as DNA, the CDR3 is TGTGCCAGCAGCTTAAGGCGGGAGACTCTCACAGATACGCAGTATTTT. This chain connects TRBV7-2 to TRBJ2-3, with 7 nucleotides matching TRBD2. The CDR3 extends over 16 amino acids. Unmatched junction bases numbered 7, after V lost 2 bases and J lost 2 bases. CDR1 and CDR2 from the germline V gene are SGHTA and FQGNSA.

This sequence joins TRBV19 and TRBJ1-1; tentatively, D is TRBD1 (6 bases). V was trimmed by 10 bases and J by 4 bases, leaving 22 bases between them. The CDR3 contains 15 residues. Germline CDR1 is LNHDA and CDR2 is SQIVND (reference sequence). This CDR3 is CATKGGAQGITEAFF. The CDR3 DNA is TGTGCCACCAAGGGGGGGGCGCAGGGAATCACTGAAGCTTTCTTT.

In this sample, this clone turned up a few times. V is TRBV5-8 and J is TRBJ2-2, with TRBD2 identical over 16 bases. V lost 4 bases, J lost 7 bases, and 10 bases stayed unmatched. The CDR3 totals 18 residues. Germline loops: CDR1 SGHTS, CDR2 YDEGEE. The CDR3 here is CASSPYGTSGGAIGELFF. As DNA, the CDR3 is TGTGCCAGCAGCCCCTACGGGACTAGCGGGGGGGCTATCGGGGAGCTGTTTTTT. Based on the CDR3 plus reference TRBV5-8 and TRBJ2-2, the full variable domain is EAGVTQSPTHLIKTRGQQATLRCSPISGHTSVYWYQQALGLGLQFLLWYDEGEERNRGNFPPRFSGRQFPNYSSELNVNALELEDSALYLCASSPYGTSGGAIGELFFGEGSRLTVL.